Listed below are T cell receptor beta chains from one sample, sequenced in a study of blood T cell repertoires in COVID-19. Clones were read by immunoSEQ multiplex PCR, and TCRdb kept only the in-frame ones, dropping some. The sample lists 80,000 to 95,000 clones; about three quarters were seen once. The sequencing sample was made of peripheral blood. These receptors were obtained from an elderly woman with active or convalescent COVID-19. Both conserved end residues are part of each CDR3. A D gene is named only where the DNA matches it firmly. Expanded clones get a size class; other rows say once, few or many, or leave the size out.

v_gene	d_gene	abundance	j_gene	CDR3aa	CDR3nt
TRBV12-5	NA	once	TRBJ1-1	CASQMQGITEAFF	TGTGCTAGCCAAATGCAGGGTATAACTGAAGCTTTCTTT
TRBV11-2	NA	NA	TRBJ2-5	CASSLLVGETQYF	TGTGCCAGCAGCTTACTCGTCGGGGAGACCCAGTACTTC
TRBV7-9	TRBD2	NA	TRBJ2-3	CASSFLAGGSTDTQYF	TGTGCCAGCAGCTTCCTAGCGGGGGGATCCACAGATACGCAGTATTTT
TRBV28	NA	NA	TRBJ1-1	CASSSGGAINTEAFF	TGTGCCAGCAGTTCGGGGGGGGCCATAAACACTGAAGCTTTCTTT
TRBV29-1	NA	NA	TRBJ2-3	CSVRLDTDTQYF	TGCAGCGTTCGACTAGACACAGATACGCAGTATTTT
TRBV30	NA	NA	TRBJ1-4	CAWSSGTMATNEKLFF	TGTGCCTGGAGCTCGGGTACTATGGCGACTAATGAAAAACTGTTTTTT
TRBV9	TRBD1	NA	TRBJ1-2	CASSVGGTGTGGYTF	TGTGCCAGCAGCGTAGGGGGGACAGGGACGGGAGGCTACACCTTC
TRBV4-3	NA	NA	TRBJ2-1	CASSVGLLNEQFF	TGCGCCAGCAGCGTTGGCCTCCTTAATGAGCAGTTCTTC
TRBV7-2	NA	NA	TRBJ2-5	CASSPQTFPEQETQYF	TGTGCCAGCAGTCCCCAGACATTCCCCGAACAAGAGACCCAGTACTTC
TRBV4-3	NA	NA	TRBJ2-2	CASSQAGVGNTGELFF	TGCGCCAGCAGCCAAGCCGGGGTCGGGAACACCGGGGAGCTGTTTTTT
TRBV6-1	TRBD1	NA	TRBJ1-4	CASSEDPGQWDEKLFF	TGTGCCAGCAGTGAAGACCCGGGACAGTGGGATGAAAAACTGTTTTTT
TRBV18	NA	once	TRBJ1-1	CASSPEDSTNTEAFF	TGTGCCAGCTCACCGGAGGACAGTACGAACACTGAAGCTTTCTTT
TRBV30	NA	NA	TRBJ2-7	CAWSAKTGQYF	TGTGCCTGGAGTGCCAAGACAGGGCAGTACTTC
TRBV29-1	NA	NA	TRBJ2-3	CSVDRGAGFTDTQYF	TGCAGCGTTGATCGCGGGGCGGGGTTCACAGATACGCAGTATTTT
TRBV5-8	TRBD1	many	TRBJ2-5	CASGTGDQETQYF	TGTGCCAGCGGGACAGGAGATCAAGAGACCCAGTACTTC
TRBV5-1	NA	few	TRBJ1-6	CASSLGFETGIRGHSPLHF	TGCGCCAGCAGCTTGGGGTTTGAGACAGGCATTAGGGGCCATTCACCCCTCCACTTT
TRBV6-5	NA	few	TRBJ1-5	CASSSPGRSQPQHF	TGTGCCAGCAGTTCACCGGGGAGAAGTCAGCCCCAGCATTTT
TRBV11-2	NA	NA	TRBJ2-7	CASSLRRGYEQYF	TGTGCCAGCAGCTTAAGGCGGGGATACGAGCAGTACTTC
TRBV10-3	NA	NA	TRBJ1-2	CATHSEETNYGYTF	TGTGCCACCCACTCTGAGGAGACTAACTATGGCTACACCTTC
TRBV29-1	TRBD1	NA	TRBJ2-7	CSASGQGVAYEQYF	TGCAGCGCTTCGGGACAGGGGGTTGCCTACGAGCAGTACTTC
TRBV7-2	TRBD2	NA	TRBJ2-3	CASSLPRTSGGPTDTQYF	TGTGCCAGCAGCTTACCCCGGACTAGCGGGGGGCCTACAGATACGCAGTATTTT
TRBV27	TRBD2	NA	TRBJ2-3	CASSPRLAGGTDTQYF	TGTGCCAGCAGTCCACGACTAGCGGGGGGCACAGATACGCAGTATTTT
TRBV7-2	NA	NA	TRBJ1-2	CASSLVGQGGYGYTF	TGTGCCAGCAGCTTAGTGGGGCAGGGAGGCTATGGCTACACCTTC
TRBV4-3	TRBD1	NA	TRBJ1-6	CASSLQGAQNSPLHF	TGCGCCAGCAGCTTACAGGGGGCGCAGAATTCACCCCTCCACTTT
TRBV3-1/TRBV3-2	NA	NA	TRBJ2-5	CASSQPSVGPETQYF	TGTGCCAGCAGCCAACCCTCCGTTGGGCCAGAGACCCAGTACTTC
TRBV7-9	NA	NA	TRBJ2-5	CASSLDEMTQYF	TGTGCCAGCAGCTTAGACGAGATGACCCAGTACTTC
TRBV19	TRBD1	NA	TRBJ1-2	CASTGTGGKNYGYTF	TGTGCCAGCACCGGTACAGGGGGGAAGAACTATGGCTACACCTTC
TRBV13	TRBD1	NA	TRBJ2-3	CASSLLGQGSGTDTQYF	TGTGCCAGCAGCTTATTGGGACAGGGAAGTGGCACAGATACGCAGTATTTT
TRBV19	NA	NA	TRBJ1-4	CASSIPGRTNEKLFF	TGTGCCAGTAGTATCCCGGGTCGTACTAATGAAAAACTGTTTTTT
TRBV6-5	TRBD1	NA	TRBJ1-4	CASRGTGGSNEKLFF	TGTGCCAGCAGGGGGACAGGGGGTTCTAATGAAAAACTGTTTTTT
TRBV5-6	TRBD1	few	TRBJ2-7	CASSLSTQGKFYEQYF	TGTGCCAGCAGCTTATCGACACAGGGGAAGTTTTACGAGCAGTACTTC
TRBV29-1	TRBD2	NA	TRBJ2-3	CSVEGGLAGGPSTDTQYF	TGCAGCGTTGAAGGCGGCCTAGCGGGGGGCCCCAGCACAGATACGCAGTATTTT
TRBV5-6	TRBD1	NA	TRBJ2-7	CASSSNDRGDYEQYF	TGTGCCAGCAGCTCGAATGACAGGGGGGACTACGAGCAGTACTTC
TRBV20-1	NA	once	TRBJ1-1	CSARDVRVAFF	TGCAGTGCTAGAGATGTGAGGGTCGCTTTCTTT
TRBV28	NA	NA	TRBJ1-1	CASSFTGLKAFF	TGTGCCAGCAGTTTCACAGGGCTGAAAGCTTTCTTT
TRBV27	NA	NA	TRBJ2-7	CASSLRDGGSYEQYF	TGTGCCAGCAGTCTCCGGGACGGGGGCTCCTACGAGCAGTACTTC
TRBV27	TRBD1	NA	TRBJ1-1	CASSDGTGGVTEAFF	TGTGCCAGCAGCGACGGGACAGGGGGCGTCACTGAAGCTTTCTTT
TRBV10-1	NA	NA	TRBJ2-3	CARKAGTSTDTQYF	TGCGCCAGGAAAGCGGGGACAAGCACAGATACGCAGTATTTT
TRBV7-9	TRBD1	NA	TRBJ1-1	CASSPDGTGSTEAFF	TGTGCCAGCAGCCCAGACGGGACAGGGAGCACTGAAGCTTTCTTT
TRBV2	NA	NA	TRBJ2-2	CASSSKSAGSVNTGELFF	TGTGCCAGCAGCTCTAAGTCTGCGGGGAGTGTAAACACCGGGGAGCTGTTTTTT
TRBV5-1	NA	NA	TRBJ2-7	CASSPQGVAATYEQYF	TGCGCCAGCAGCCCACAGGGAGTTGCGGCAACCTACGAGCAGTACTTC
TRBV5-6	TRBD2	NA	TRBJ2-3	CASSPQWSGVGSDTQYF	TGTGCCAGCAGCCCCCAGTGGAGCGGGGTTGGAAGTGATACGCAGTATTTT
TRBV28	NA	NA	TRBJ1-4	CASTQRVTGTHEKLFF	TGTGCCAGCACTCAACGGGTAACAGGGACCCATGAAAAACTGTTTTTT
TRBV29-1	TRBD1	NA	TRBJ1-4	CSVSPGGQDNEKLFF	TGCAGCGTCTCCCCCGGGGGACAGGATAATGAAAAACTGTTTTTT
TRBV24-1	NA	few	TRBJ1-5	CATSRGSNQPQHF	TGTGCCACCAGTAGGGGCAGCAATCAGCCCCAGCATTTT
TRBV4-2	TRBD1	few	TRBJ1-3	CASSQDLRQGAAGNTIYF	TGTGCCAGCAGCCAAGATCTGAGACAGGGGGCGGCTGGAAACACCATATATTTT
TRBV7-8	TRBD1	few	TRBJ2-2	CASRGQGQAGELFF	TGTGCCAGCAGGGGACAGGGGCAAGCCGGGGAGCTGTTTTTT
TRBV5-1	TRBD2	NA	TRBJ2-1	CASSLGSGGAYNEQFF	TGCGCCAGCAGCTTGGGTAGCGGGGGAGCCTACAATGAGCAGTTCTTC
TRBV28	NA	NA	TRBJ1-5	CASRGAGNNQPQHF	TGTGCCAGCCGTGGGGCCGGAAACAATCAGCCCCAGCATTTT
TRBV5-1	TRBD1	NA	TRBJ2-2	CASSRDRVDTGELFF	TGCGCCAGCAGTCGGGACAGGGTAGACACCGGGGAGCTGTTTTTT
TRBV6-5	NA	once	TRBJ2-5	CASRGGGRETQYF	TGTGCCAGCAGAGGAGGGGGCAGGGAGACCCAGTACTTC